This section outlines one T cell receptor beta chain sequence together with its context. What antigen it recognizes has not been identified. Base qualities were left out, and no much larger clone turns up one base away. The germline V gene sets CDR1 to SGHVS and CDR2 to FQNEAQ. V sheds 0 bases and J sheds 7 bases, leaving 4 bases between their ends. The cysteine opens and the phenylalanine closes a CDR3 of 12 amino acids. Left in the record is the CDR3 DNA by itself, 36 bases read in frame from the first base. This sample is drawn from a study of T cell responses to AZD1222 COVID-19 vaccine (TCRdb year 2021). Concerning the study at large: AZD1222 recipients whose second dose came at about 4 weeks and those whose second dose came at about 12 weeks were combined into one group, since spike-specific TCR depth and breadth did not differ between the two schedules. A total of over 230 trial participants underwent TCR sequencing, of whom nearly 210 received two doses of AZD1222 and approximately 25 received two doses of the MenACWY control vaccine. Trial participants were enrolled into age subgroups of 18-55, 56-69 and 70-plus years, which contained about 160, 30 and 59 TCR-sequenced participants, respectively.

The meaning of the sample's time point label: baseline before first vaccination. Vaccinee samples came from UK trials COV001 and COV002, including a single-blind randomized controlled phase 2/3 trial of AZD1222 (ChAdOx1 nCoV-19) in healthy adults. Trial participant PBMC samples were collected at day 0 and day 28 after the second dose for TCRbeta chain sequencing. Broader findings and caveats from the paper: After two AZD1222 doses, both the breadth and the depth of spike-specific TCRs were significantly higher than at day 0 and than in MenACWY recipients. In the small 56-69-year group, the increase in depth fell short of significance, most likely because of low power. Because no samples from the day 14 peak response were available, repertoires could be characterized only after the peak T cell response. Epitopes outside the regions mutated in the B.1.351 and B.1.1.7 variants were reportedly recognized by nearly half of the unique spike-specific TCRs. Participants were mostly white British, with more females than males. The authors suggested clonal diversity may have been underestimated. The vaccine-associated CD4 TCRs covered the entire spike protein, and the dominant responses fell in regions 160-218 and 743-854. Only five to seven AZD1222 recipients were SARS-CoV-2 seropositive at baseline, limiting conclusions about previously exposed vaccinees.

The CDR3 regions of human TCRbeta chains were analyzed by immunosequencing. From the authors' description of their analysis: Repertoire TCRs were checked for matches against a reference library of SARS-CoV-2-specific TCRs that had been generated using the MIRA antigen-specificity platform. Breadth meant the fraction of unique TCRs that were SARS-CoV-2-associated, whereas depth meant the fraction of total T cells that were SARS-CoV-2-associated. Using the MIRA data, each spike-specific TCR was assigned both to the spike region to which the TCR was reactive and to a CD4 or CD8 class. Log10-transformed breadth and depth values were compared by one-way ANOVA with Sidak's multiple comparisons tests. The clones in this table, taken by TCRdb from immuneACCESS, are in-frame only. Not every clone is retained; where verified, under half of the shortfall comes from an unresolved V gene, and the cause of the rest is unknown. The DNA was the basis for D and trimming; V, J and clone size are from that table. In all, the sample holds roughly 110,000 clones, and roughly 90% of those were seen once. The biggest ten clones account for about 6.6% of the sample.

The sequencing used peripheral blood, collected on day 0 of AZD1222 vaccination. The rearrangement combines TRBV7-8 with TRBJ1-5, with the D gene not clear enough to name. The TCR sequence derives from an adult in good health. The sequence in DNA is TGTGCCAGCAGCTTAGCAGGACAGCCCCAGCATTTT. This gives the protein CASSLAGQPQHF.